This T cell receptor (beta chain) was sequenced in a study of OX40 agonist ivuxolimab in advanced cancers. General study points: Clonal expansion by week 6 occurred in CD4+ and CD8+ blood T cells (at 0.1 to 3.0 mg/kg).

Sequenced by immunoSEQ multiplex PCR; TCRdb stores in-frame clones only, minus some. Of about 60,000 clones in the sample, 90% are singletons; the top ten hold 1.9%. This CDR3 spans 16 amino acids. Looked up from germline, CDR1 is KGHSH and CDR2 is LQKENI. Between the trimmed V and J ends, which lost 0 bases and 4 bases, there was a span of 12 bases. As to this clone: What it binds is not known.

The sequence derives from an adult with an advanced solid tumor such as melanoma, head and neck, liver or kidney cancer. Here the sequenced sample was CD4+ or CD8+ T cells sorted from blood, taken in a trial of the OX40 agonist ivuxolimab. The rearrangement uses TRBV18 and TRBJ2-2; D unclear. This CDR3 reads CASSPPATLGTGELFF. Here the CDR3 DNA reads TGTGCCAGCTCACCACCAGCCACATTGGGCACCGGGGAGCTGTTTTTT. Variable domain in full (rest from reference TRBV18 and TRBJ2-2): NAGVMQNPRHLVRRRGQEARLRCSPMKGHSHVYWYRQLPEEGLKFMVYLQKENIIDESGMPKERFSAEFPKEGPSILRIQQVVRGDSAAYFCASSPPATLGTGELFFGEGSRLTVL.